This TCR beta chain appears in the sequencing data of a study of shared clonotypes between healthy human individuals. Overall study context: CD8 memory received one plate per donor, CD8 naive two, CD4 memory three and CD4 naive three.

TCRdb's copy holds only in-frame clones and misses some; the assay was immunoSEQ multiplex PCR. The sample holds hundreds of thousands of clones; over 90% are singletons and the top ten take under 30%. The CDR3 is 18 residues long. The ends lost 5 bases at V and 4 bases at J; junction bases unmatched: 10. Germline CDR1 is MDHEN and CDR2 is SYDVKM. General study findings and limits: Only blood underwent sampling, and tissue repertoires likely differ. Clonotypes that were shared across a handful of donors made up around 5% of naive CD4 clonotypes. Against clonotypes common to all four donors, non-shared ones had lower generation probabilities.

Naive CD8 cells were CD45RO-negative, positively selected for CCR7, excluding terminally differentiated effector memory CD45RA+ cells. Remarks on this clone: Its antigen is unidentified.

The receptor was derived from a young man in good health. The sequenced material came from naive CD8+ T cells sorted from blood. The chain couples TRBV28 to TRBJ2-1, with 14 bases aligning to TRBD2. Here the CDR3 reads CASSTLGLAGERYNEQFF. In DNA form, the CDR3 reads TGTGCCAGCAGTACCCTGGGACTAGCGGGAGAGAGATACAATGAGCAGTTCTTC.